This TCR beta chain was sequenced for a study of blood T cell repertoires in COVID-19. Profiling relied on immunoSEQ multiplex PCR, and the TCRdb table lists in-frame clones only, not all of them. The table shows approximately 200,000 clones, with about 86% occurring only once. This CDR3 has 15 amino acids. The ends were cut back, 2 bases at V and 0 bases at J, with 8 bases in the middle. CDR1 SEHNR and CDR2 FQNEAQ come from the germline V gene (reference sequence). This receptor was identified in a woman aged 25 to 39 who had been exposed to COVID-19. The J gene is TRBJ1-3, the V gene TRBV7-9; D ambiguous. Material for sequencing was PBMCs or T cells enriched from blood (not recorded which). CDR3 loop: CASSLTATSGNTIYF. In DNA form, the CDR3 reads TGTGCCAGCAGCTTAACAGCTACCTCTGGAAACACCATATATTTT.